This entry concerns a single T cell receptor (beta chain). This record comes from a study of blood T cell repertoires in COVID-19. In the study overall: T cells, B-cell-depleted T cells, or PBMCs supplied cDNA or gDNA.

This CDR3 region has 15 residues. Germline V CDR1 and CDR2: SGHVS, FNYEAQ. Trimming at V came to 5 bases and at J to 4 bases, leaving 9 bases not matched to a gene. Produced via immunoSEQ multiplex PCR; TCRdb's table is partial and in-frame only. The table lists over 80,000 clones, roughly nine tenths of them singletons. This TCR was recovered from a man in his fifties with acute or convalescent COVID-19. J is TRBJ1-2 and V is TRBV7-6, with TRBD1 identical over 8 bases. The sample comprised peripheral blood. The CDR3 coding sequence is TGTGCCAGCAGCCCCCAGGGGGCGATCGGCTATGGCTACACCTTC. Translation: CASSPQGAIGYGYTF.